These T cell receptor beta chains were read from a single sample in a study of T cells after yellow fever vaccination. TCRdb used MiXCR to reprocess the 5' RACE reads, holding one entry per CDR3 protein. The sample includes 300,000 or so distinct CDR3 sequences, 10% to 15% of them seen just once. The sample here was CD4+ T cells sorted from PBMCs, taken 45 days after the yellow fever booster vaccination. The receptor source for this set is a man in his thirties or forties who received the YFV17D yellow fever vaccine. CDR3s include the opening cysteine and the closing phenylalanine or tryptophan. A D gene is named only where the DNA matches it firmly. The size of a clone is reported for some rows only, either as once, few or many, or as a class for expanded clones.

TRBV7-9	TRBD1	TRBJ2-1	NA	TGTGCCAGCAGCTTATTGTTCGACAGGGAATTTTACAATGAGCAGTTCTTC	CASSLLFDREFYNEQFF
TRBV6-6	NA	TRBJ2-3	many	TGTGCCAGCAGCGGCGTAGATACGCAGTATTTT	CASSGVDTQYF
TRBV11-2	TRBD1	TRBJ2-5	NA	TGTGCCAGCAGCTCCGGGACAGTTGAGACCCAGTACTTC	CASSSGTVETQYF
TRBV20-1	NA	TRBJ1-2	NA	TGCAGTGCTACGGGTCTCTATGGCTACACCTTC	CSATGLYGYTF
TRBV10-2	TRBD2	TRBJ2-1	NA	TGCGCCAGCAGTGAGTCGGCCTTAGCGGGAGGGCATGATGAGCAGTTCTTC	CASSESALAGGHDEQFF
TRBV12-3/TRBV12-4	TRBD1	TRBJ2-5	NA	TGTGCCAGCAGCATGGGACAGCGAGAGACCCAGTACTTC	CASSMGQRETQYF
TRBV6-1	TRBD2	TRBJ2-1	few	TGTGCCAGCGAAGAAACTAGCGGGCTCTACAATGAGCAGTTCTTC	CASEETSGLYNEQFF
TRBV7-9	NA	TRBJ2-5	NA	TGTGCCAGCAGCCCCGGGACGGACAAAGAGACCCAGTACTTC	CASSPGTDKETQYF
TRBV6-5	TRBD1	TRBJ2-7	many	TGTGCCAGCAGTTACGGGACAGGGCAAAAGGCTTCCTACGAGCAGTACTTC	CASSYGTGQKASYEQYF
TRBV28	NA	TRBJ1-1	few	TGTGCCAGCAGTTCTTTCCCTGAAGCTTTCTTT	CASSSFPEAFF
TRBV12-3/TRBV12-4	TRBD1	TRBJ2-1	NA	TGTGCCAGCAGCATGGGACAGGGGGCAGGCAATGAGCAGTTCTTC	CASSMGQGAGNEQFF
TRBV7-8	TRBD1	TRBJ2-2	NA	TGTGCCAGCAGCCATAGGGGCGTCAAATTCACAGGGGAAACCGGGGAGCTGTTTTTT	CASSHRGVKFTGETGELFF